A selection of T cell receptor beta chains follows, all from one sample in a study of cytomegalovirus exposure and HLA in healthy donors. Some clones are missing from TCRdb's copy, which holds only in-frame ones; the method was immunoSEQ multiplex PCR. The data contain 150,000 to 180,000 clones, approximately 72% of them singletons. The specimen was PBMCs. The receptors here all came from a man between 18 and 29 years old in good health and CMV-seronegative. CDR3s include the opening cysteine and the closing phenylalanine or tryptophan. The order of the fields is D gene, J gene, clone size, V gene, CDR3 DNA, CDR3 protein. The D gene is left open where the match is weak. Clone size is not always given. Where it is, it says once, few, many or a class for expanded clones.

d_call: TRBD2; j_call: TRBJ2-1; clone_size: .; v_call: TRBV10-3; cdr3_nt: TGTGCCATCAGTGACACGTGGCGGGAGGGCGGCGAGCAGTTCTTC; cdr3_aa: CAISDTWREGGEQFF
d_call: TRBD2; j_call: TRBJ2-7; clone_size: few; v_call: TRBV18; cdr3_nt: TGTGCCAGCTCGCCCGGGACTAGCTCCTACGAGCAGTACTTC; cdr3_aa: CASSPGTSSYEQYF
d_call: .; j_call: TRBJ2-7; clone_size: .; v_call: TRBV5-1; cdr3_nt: TGCGCCAGCAGTTCCCCGGGAGTATCCTACGAGCAGTACTTC; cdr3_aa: CASSSPGVSYEQYF
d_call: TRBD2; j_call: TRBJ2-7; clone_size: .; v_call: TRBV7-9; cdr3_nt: TGTGCCAGCGGGGGGGGGACCTACGAGCAGTACTTC; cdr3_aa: CASGGGTYEQYF
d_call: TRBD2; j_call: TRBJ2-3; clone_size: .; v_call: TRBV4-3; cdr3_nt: TGCGCCAGCAGCCCCGAGGGACTAGCGGTTAGCACAGATACGCAGTATTTT; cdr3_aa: CASSPEGLAVSTDTQYF
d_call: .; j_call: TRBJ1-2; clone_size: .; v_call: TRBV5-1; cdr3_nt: TGCGCCAGCAGCTTAACTGAGAACTATGGCTACACCTTC; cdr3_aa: CASSLTENYGYTF
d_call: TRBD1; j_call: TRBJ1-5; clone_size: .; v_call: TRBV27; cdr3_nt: TGTGCCAGCAGCCCAGCGGGACAGGAAGAAGGAGCCCAGCATTTT; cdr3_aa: CASSPAGQEEGAQHF
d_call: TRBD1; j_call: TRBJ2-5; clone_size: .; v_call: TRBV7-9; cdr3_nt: TGTGCCAGCAGCTTGAGTGGACAGGAAGAGACCCAGTACTTC; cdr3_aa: CASSLSGQEETQYF
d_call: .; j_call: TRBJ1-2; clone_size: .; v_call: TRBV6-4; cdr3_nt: TGTGCCAGCAGTGACGACGGCGGGAGAGATGGCTACACCTTC; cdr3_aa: CASSDDGGRDGYTF
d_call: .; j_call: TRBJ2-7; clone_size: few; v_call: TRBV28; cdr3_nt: TGTGCCAGCAGACGGCAGGGATCCTACGAGCAGTACTTC; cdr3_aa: CASRRQGSYEQYF
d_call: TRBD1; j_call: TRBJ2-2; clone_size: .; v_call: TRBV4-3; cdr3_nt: TGCGCCAGCAGCCATCGGACAGGGGAAACGGGCGGGGAGCTGTTTTTT; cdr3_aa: CASSHRTGETGGELFF
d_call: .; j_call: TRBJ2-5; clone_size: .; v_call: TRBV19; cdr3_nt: TGTGCCAGTAGTATAAATTGGTTTTCGCGGGAGACCCAGTACTTC; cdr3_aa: CASSINWFSRETQYF
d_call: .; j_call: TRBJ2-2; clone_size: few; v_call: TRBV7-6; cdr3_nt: TGTGCCAGCAGCCACGCTAATTCGGCCGGGGAGCTGTTTTTT; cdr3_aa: CASSHANSAGELFF
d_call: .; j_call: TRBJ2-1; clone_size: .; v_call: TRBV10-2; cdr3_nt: TGCGCCCTGGGGCTAGCGTTATACAATGAGCAGTTCTTC; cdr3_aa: CALGLALYNEQFF
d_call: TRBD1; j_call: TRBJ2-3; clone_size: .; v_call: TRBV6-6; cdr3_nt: TGTGCCAGCTCACCAGGGCGCCAGGGGGCAGCAGATACGCAGTATTTT; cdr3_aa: CASSPGRQGAADTQYF
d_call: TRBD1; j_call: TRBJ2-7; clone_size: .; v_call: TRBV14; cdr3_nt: TGTGCCAGCAGCCATCCTCCAGGGGACAGATCCTACGAGCAGTACTTC; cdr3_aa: CASSHPPGDRSYEQYF
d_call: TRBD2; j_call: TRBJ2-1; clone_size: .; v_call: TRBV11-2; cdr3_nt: TGTGCCAGCAGCTCCAGGGGGCTAGCGGGAGGCGAGCAGTTCTTC; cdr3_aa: CASSSRGLAGGEQFF
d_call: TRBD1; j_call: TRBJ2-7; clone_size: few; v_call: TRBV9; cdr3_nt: TGTGCCAGCAGCGCCGGGACAGGGGTCTACGAGCAGTACTTC; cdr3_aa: CASSAGTGVYEQYF
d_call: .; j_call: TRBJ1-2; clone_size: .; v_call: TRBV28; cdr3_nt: TGTGCCAGCAGTTTGCCAGGGGATGAGGGCTACACCTTC; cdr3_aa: CASSLPGDEGYTF
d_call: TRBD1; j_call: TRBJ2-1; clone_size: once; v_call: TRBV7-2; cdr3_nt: TGTGCCAGCAGCTTAGTTGGGACAGAGGCTTACAATGAGCAGTTCTTC; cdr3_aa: CASSLVGTEAYNEQFF
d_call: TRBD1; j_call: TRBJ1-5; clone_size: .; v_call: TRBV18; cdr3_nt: TGTGCCAGCTCACCACTTTCGTCGACAGGGGACAATCAGCCCCAGCATTTT; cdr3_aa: CASSPLSSTGDNQPQHF
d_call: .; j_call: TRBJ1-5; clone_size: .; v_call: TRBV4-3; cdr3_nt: TGCGCCAGCAGCCAAGAAGCCTATATTTTCAGGGGATCCTTCATCGTCGGGCCCCAGCATTTT; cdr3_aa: CASSQEAYIFRGSFIVGPQHF
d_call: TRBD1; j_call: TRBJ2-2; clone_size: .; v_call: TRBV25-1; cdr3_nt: TGTGCCAGCAGTGAAGGGCATCGGGACAGGGTTTTCGACGGGGAGCTGTTTTTT; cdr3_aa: CASSEGHRDRVFDGELFF
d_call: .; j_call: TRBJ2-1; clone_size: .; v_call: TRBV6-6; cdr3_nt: TGTGCCAGCAGTTACGTCGCCTACAATGAGCAGTTCTTC; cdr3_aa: CASSYVAYNEQFF
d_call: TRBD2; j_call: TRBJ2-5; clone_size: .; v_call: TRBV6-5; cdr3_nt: TGTGCCAGCTCACTAGCGGGAGGAACCCAAGAGACCCAGTACTTC; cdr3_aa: CASSLAGGTQETQYF
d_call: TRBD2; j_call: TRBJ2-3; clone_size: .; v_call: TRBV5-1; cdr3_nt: TGCGCCAGCAGCTTGGGACCCTCCGGGACTAGCGGGATGCCAGATACGCAGTATTTT; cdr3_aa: CASSLGPSGTSGMPDTQYF
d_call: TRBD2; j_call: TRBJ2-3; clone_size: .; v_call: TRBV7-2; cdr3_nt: TGTGCCAGCAGCTTGGGACTAGCGGGAGGGCCCCAAGATACGCAGTATTTT; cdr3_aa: CASSLGLAGGPQDTQYF
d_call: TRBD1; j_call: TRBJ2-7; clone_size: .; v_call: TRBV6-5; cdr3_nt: TGTGCCAGCCAAACGACAGGGAACGCCTACGAGCAGTACTTC; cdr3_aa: CASQTTGNAYEQYF
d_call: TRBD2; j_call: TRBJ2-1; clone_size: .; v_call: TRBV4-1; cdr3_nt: TGCGCCAGCAGCCTTAGCGGGAGCACCTACAATGAGCAGTTCTTC; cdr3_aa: CASSLSGSTYNEQFF
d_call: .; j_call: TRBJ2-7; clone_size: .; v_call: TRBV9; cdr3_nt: TGTGCCAGCAGCCGCGAGCAGGGGTCGGGGCAGTACTTC; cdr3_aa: CASSREQGSGQYF
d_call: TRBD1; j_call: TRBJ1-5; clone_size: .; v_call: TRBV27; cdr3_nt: TGTGCCAGCAGTGTGGCAGGGGGTCAGCCCCAGCATTTT; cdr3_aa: CASSVAGGQPQHF